Only a few counts were recorded for the clone carrying this T cell receptor beta chain. This entry comes from a study of blood T cells in healthy people across ages. Then a second PCR, running about 6 to 11 cycles, was carried out with a sample-barcoded 5' primer and a J-beta primer mix. Every sample returned 2.5 million or more CDR3-containing paired-end reads. In TCRdb, the 5' RACE reads were re-called with MiXCR into one record per CDR3 protein. The table has about a million distinct CDR3 sequences, around 46% seen once. Every sample yielded at least 6.5 million isolated PBMCs. Sequenced input: blood. The receptor's source is a man aged 25-45 years in good health.

The CDR3 protein is CASSQEVRQGARGYTF. CDR3 nucleotides: TGCGCCAGCAGCCAAGAGGTTCGGCAGGGGGCTCGAGGCTACACCTTC. The chain recombines TRBV4-1 with TRBJ1-2; 8 bases are shared with TRBD1. The germline V gene has CDR1 MGHRA and CDR2 YSYEKL. V lost 0 bases, J lost 8 bases, and 11 bases stayed unmatched. The CDR3 has 16 residues.